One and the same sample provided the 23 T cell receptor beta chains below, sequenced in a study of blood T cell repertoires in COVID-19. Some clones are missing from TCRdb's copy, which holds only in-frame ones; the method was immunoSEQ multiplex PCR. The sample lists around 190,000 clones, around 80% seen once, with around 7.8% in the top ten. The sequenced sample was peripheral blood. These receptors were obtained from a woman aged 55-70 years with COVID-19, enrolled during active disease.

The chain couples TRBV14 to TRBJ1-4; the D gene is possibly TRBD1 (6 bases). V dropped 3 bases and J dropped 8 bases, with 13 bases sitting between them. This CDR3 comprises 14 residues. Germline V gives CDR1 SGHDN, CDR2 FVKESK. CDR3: CASSQWTGQEKLFF. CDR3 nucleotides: TGTGCCAGCAGCCAGTGGACCGGACAGGAAAAACTGTTTTTT. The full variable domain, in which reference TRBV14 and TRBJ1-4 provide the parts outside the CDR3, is EAGVTQFPSHSVIEKGQTVTLRCDPISGHDNLYWYRRVMGKEIKFLLHFVKESKQDESGMPNNRFLAERTGGTYSTLKVQPAELEDSGVYFCASSQWTGQEKLFFGSGTQLSVL.

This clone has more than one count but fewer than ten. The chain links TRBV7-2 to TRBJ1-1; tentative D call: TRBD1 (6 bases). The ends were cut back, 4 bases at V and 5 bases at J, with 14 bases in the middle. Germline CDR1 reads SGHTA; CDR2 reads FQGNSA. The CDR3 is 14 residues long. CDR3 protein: CASSSQGSRTEAFF. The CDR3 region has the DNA TGTGCCAGCAGCTCTCAGGGGAGTCGGACTGAAGCTTTCTTT.

The CDR3 region has the DNA TGTGCCAGCAGCTTGCGGAGGGACCAAGAGACCCAGTACTTC. Amino acids: CASSLRRDQETQYF. The genes are TRBV5-4 and TRBJ2-5, with D possibly being TRBD2 (6 bases). This CDR3 has 14 residues. Germline loops: CDR1 SGHNT, CDR2 YYREEE (reference sequence). V was cut by 1 base and J by 0 bases, with 7 bases left in between. Supplemented by reference TRBV5-4 and TRBJ2-5, the full variable domain reads ETGVTQSPTHLIKTRGQQVTLRCSSQSGHNTVSWYQQALGQGPQFIFQYYREEENGRGNFPPRFSGLQFPNYSSELNVNALELDDSALYLCASSLRRDQETQYFGPGTRLLVL.

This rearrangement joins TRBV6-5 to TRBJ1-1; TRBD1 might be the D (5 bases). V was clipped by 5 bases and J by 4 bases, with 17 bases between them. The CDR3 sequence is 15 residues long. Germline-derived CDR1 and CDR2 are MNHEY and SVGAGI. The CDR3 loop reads CASSRGFRGSTEAFF. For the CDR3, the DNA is TGTGCCAGCAGTCGCGGCTTCCGGGGGAGCACTGAAGCTTTCTTT.

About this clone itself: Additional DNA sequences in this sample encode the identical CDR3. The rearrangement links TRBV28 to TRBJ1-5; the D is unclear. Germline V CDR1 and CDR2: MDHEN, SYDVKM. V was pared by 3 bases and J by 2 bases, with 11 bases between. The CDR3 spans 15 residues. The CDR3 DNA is TGTGCCAGCAGTTTGTCCTTGGCGGGCAATCAGCCCCAGCATTTT. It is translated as CASSLSLAGNQPQHF.

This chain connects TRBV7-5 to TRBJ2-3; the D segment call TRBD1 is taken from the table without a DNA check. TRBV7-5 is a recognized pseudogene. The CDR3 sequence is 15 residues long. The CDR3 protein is CARSHKQGITDTQYF. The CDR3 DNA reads TGTGCCAGAAGCCATAAACAGGGTATCACAGATACGCAGTATTTT.

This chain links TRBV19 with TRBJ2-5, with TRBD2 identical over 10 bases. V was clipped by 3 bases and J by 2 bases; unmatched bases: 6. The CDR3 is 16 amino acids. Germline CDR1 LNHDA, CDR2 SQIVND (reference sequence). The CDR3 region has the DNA TGTGCCAGTAGTATTGGACTAGCGGAGATACAAGAGACCCAGTACTTC. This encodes CASSIGLAEIQETQYF. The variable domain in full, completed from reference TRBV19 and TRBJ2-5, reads DGGITQSPKYLFRKEGQNVTLSCEQNLNHDAMYWYRQDPGQGLRLIYYSQIVNDFQKGDIAEGYSVSREKKESFPLTVTSAQKNPTAFYLCASSIGLAEIQETQYFGPGTRLLVL.

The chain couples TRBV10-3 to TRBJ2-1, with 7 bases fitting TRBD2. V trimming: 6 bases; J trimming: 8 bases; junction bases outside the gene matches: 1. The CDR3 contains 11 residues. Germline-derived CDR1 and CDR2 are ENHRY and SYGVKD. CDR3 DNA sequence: TGTGCCATCAGGGGGAGGGATGAGCAGTTCTTC. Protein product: CAIRGRDEQFF.

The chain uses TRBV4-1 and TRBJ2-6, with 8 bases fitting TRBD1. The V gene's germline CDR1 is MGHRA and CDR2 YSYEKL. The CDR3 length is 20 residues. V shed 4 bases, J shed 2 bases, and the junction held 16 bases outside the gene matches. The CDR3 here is CASSPFPRTGKGPGANVLTF. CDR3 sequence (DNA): TGCGCCAGCAGCCCCTTCCCCAGGACAGGGAAAGGTCCTGGGGCCAACGTCCTGACTTTC.

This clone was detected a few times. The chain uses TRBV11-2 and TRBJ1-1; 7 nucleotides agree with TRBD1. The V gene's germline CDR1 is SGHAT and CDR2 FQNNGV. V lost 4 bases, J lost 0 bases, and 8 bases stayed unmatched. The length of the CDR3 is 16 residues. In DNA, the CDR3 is TGTGCCAGCAGCTCGTACGGGACAGACTTGAACACTGAAGCTTTCTTT. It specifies CASSSYGTDLNTEAFF.

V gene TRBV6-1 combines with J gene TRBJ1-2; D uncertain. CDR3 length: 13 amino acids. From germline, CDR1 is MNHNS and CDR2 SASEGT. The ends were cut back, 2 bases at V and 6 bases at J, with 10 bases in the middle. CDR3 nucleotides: TGTGCCAGCAGTGAATCCGGGGATCATGGCTACACCTTC. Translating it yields CASSESGDHGYTF.

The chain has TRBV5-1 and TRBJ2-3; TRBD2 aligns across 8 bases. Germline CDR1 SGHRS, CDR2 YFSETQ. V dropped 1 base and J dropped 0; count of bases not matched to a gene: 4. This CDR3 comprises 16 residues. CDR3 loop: CASSLNGRGSTDTQYF. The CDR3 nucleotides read TGCGCCAGCAGCTTGAACGGGAGGGGAAGCACAGATACGCAGTATTTT.

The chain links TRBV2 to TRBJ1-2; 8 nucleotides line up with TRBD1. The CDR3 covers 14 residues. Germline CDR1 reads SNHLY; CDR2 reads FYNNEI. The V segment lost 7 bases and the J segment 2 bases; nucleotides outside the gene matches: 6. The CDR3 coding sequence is TGTGCCAGCAACAGGGACAGGTCCAACTATGGCTACACCTTC. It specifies CASNRDRSNYGYTF.

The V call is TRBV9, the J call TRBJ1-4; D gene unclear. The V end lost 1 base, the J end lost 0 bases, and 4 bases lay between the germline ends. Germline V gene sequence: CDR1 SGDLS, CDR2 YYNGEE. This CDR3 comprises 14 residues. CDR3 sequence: CASSVSPTNEKLFF. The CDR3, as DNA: TGTGCCAGCAGCGTATCTCCAACTAATGAAAAACTGTTTTTT.

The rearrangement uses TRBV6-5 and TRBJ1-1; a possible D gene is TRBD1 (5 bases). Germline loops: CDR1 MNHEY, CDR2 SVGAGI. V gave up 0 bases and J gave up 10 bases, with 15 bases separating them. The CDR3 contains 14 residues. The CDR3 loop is CASSYSSPGGRAFF. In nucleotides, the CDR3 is TGTGCCAGCAGTTACTCATCGCCCGGGGGGAGAGCTTTCTTT.

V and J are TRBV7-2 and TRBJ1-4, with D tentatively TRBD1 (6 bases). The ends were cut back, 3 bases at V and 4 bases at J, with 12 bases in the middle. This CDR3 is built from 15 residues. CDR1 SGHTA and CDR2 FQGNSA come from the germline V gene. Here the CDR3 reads CASSLSRGFNEKLFF. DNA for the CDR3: TGTGCCAGCAGCTTGTCCAGGGGCTTTAATGAAAAACTGTTTTTT.

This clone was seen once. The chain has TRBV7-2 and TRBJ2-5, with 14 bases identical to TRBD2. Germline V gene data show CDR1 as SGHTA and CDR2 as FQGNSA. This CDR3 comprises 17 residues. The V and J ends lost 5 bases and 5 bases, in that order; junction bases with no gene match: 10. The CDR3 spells CASSPRTSGRPVETQYF. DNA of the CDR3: TGTGCCAGCAGCCCGAGGACTAGCGGGAGGCCTGTGGAGACCCAGTACTTC. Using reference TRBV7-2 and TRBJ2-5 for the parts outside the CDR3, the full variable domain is GAGVSQSPSNKVTEKGKDVELRCDPISGHTALYWYRQSLGQGLEFLIYFQGNSAPDKSGLPSDRFSAERTGGSVSTLTIQRTQQEDSAVYLCASSPRTSGRPVETQYFGPGTRLLVL.

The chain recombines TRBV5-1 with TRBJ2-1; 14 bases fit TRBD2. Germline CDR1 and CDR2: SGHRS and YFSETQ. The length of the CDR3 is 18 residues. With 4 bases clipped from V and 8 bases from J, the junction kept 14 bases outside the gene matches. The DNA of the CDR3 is TGCGCCAGCAGCCCTGGGGGACTAGCGGGAGTTGTTGTCTATGAGCAGTTCTTC. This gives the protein CASSPGGLAGVVVYEQFF.

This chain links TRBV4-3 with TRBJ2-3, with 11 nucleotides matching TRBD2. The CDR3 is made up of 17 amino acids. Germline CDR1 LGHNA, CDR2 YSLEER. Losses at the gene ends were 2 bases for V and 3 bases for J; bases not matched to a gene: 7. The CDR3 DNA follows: TGCGCCAGCAGCCAAAGATTACTAGCGGGAGCTACAGATACGCAGTATTTT. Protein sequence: CASSQRLLAGATDTQYF.

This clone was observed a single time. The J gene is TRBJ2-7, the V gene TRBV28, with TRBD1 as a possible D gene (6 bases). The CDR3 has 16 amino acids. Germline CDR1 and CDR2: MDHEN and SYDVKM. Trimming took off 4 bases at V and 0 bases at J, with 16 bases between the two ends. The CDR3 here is CASSSRLRGPSYEQYF. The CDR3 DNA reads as TGTGCCAGCAGTTCCAGACTCAGGGGCCCCTCCTACGAGCAGTACTTC.

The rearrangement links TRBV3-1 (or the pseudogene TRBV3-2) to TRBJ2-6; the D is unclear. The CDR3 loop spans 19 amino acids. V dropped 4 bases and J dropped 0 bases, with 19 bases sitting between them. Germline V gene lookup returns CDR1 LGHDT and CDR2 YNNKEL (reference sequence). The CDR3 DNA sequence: TGTGCCAGCAGCCCCAGAGGCGACCATTTGATCTCTGGGGCCAACGTCCTGACTTTC. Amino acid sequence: CASSPRGDHLISGANVLTF.

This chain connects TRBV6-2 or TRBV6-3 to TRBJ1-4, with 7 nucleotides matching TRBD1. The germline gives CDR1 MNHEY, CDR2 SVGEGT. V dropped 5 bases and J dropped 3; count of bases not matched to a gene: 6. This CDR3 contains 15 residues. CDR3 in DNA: TGTGCCAGCAGTCCCCGGGACAGAGCTAATGAAAAACTGTTTTTT. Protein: CASSPRDRANEKLFF.

CDR3 nucleotide sequence: TGTGCCAGCAGCTCAGCCGGGACAGACCAAGGCGTAAGCTATGGCTACACCTTC. Its translation: CASSSAGTDQGVSYGYTF. This chain uses TRBV7-9 with TRBJ1-2, with TRBD1 identical over 7 bases. Germline values: CDR1 SEHNR, CDR2 FQNEAQ (reference sequence). The J segment lost 4 bases and the V segment lost 4 bases, leaving 18 bases of the junction unmatched. This CDR3 comprises 18 residues.